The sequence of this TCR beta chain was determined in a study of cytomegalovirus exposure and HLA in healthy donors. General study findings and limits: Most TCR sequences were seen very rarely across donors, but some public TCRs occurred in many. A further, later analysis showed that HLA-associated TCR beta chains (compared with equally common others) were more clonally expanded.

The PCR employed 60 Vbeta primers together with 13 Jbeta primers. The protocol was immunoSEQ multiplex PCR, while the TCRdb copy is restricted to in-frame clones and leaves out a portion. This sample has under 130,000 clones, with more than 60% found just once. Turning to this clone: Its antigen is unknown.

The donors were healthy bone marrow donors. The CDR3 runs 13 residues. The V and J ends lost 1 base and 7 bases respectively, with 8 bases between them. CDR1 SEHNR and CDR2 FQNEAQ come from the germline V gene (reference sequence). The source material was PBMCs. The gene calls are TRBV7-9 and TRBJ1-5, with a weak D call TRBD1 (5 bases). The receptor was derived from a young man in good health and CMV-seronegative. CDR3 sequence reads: CASSLEGEQPQHF. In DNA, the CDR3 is TGTGCCAGCAGCTTAGAAGGGGAACAGCCCCAGCATTTT.